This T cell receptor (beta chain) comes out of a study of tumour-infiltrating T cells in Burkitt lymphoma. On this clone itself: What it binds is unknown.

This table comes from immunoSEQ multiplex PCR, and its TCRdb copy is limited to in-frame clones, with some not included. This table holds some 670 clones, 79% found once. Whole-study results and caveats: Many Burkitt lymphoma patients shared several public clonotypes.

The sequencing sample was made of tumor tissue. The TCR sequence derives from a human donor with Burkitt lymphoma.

The CDR3 DNA reads TGTGCCAGCCGCGAACTAGCGGGATTGAAGACCCAGTACTTC. It translates to CASRELAGLKTQYF. The chain recombines TRBV27 with TRBJ2-5; 10 positions match TRBD2. CDR1 MNHEY and CDR2 SMNVEV come from the germline V gene (reference sequence). V trimming: 8 bases; J trimming: 6 bases; junction bases outside the gene matches: 9. This CDR3 contains 14 residues.